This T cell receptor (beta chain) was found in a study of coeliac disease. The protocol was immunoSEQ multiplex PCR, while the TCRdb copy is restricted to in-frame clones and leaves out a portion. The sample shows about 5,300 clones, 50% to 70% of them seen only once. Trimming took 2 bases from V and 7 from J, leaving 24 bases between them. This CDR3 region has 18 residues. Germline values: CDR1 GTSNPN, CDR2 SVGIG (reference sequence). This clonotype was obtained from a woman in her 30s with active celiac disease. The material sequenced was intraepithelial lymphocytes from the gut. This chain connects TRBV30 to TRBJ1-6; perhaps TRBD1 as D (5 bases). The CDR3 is CAWSLPTVRSGWNSPLHF. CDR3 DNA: TGTGCCTGGAGTCTACCAACCGTTAGGTCAGGGTGGAATTCACCCCTCCACTTT.